One and the same sample provided the 23 T cell receptor beta chains below, sequenced in a study of cytomegalovirus exposure and HLA in healthy donors. PCR primers comprised 60 Vbeta and 13 Jbeta primers. Only in-frame clones appear in the TCRdb table, and some are missing; sequencing was by immunoSEQ multiplex PCR. The sample holds approximately 110,000 clones, less than 80% seen once. The source material was PBMCs. These receptors came from a man aged 25-40 years in good health and CMV-seropositive.

J is TRBJ1-2 and V is TRBV6-5; the match to TRBD1 covers 8 bases. CDR3 length: 16 residues. Trimming cost V 0 bases and J 5 bases; bases outside gene matches: 8. The germline V gene has CDR1 MNHEY and CDR2 SVGAGI. CDR3 sequence: CASSYSKAGGYYGYTF. CDR3 DNA: TGTGCCAGCAGTTACTCGAAGGCAGGGGGCTATTATGGCTACACCTTC.

The chain joins TRBV10-3 to TRBJ2-7, with TRBD1 identical over 8 bases. The V and J ends lost 2 bases and 0 bases, in that order; junction bases with no gene match: 0. Germline assignment: CDR1 ENHRY and CDR2 SYGVKD. This CDR3 spans 14 amino acids. CDR3 amino acids: CAISETGGSYEQYF. The CDR3 bases are TGTGCCATCAGTGAGACAGGGGGCTCCTACGAGCAGTACTTC.

The genes are TRBV5-6 and TRBJ1-4; no definite D call. Trimming removed 5 bases at V and 6 bases at J, with 8 bases between. The CDR3 spans 12 residues. Per the germline V gene, CDR1 is SGHDT and CDR2 is YYEEEE. The chain's CDR3 is CASSMIDEKLFF. The CDR3, as DNA: TGTGCCAGCAGTATGATAGATGAAAAACTGTTTTTT.

Notes on this clone: A read error may account for a junction end that differs from germline. The chain has TRBV6-6 and TRBJ2-7; D call uncertain. The CDR3 runs to 14 residues. The germline V gene has CDR1 MNHNY and CDR2 SVGAGI (reference sequence). CDR3 nucleotide sequence: TGTGTCAGCAGCAATCTCAGGCGCCCCTACGAGCAGTACTTC. Residues: CVSSNLRRPYEQYF.

The gene calls are TRBV7-2 and TRBJ2-3; 8 bases fit TRBD1. The CDR3 spans 15 residues. J lost 5 bases, V lost 2 bases, and 6 bases had no gene match. Germline CDR1 is SGHTA and CDR2 is FQGNSA. CDR3 bases: TGTGCCAGCAGCTTATGGGCAGGGGGCTTAGATACGCAGTATTTT. Translated, it gives CASSLWAGGLDTQYF.

The J gene is TRBJ2-5, the V gene TRBV5-1, with a weak D call TRBD1 (5 bases). CDR3 length: 14 amino acids. Germline V gene data show CDR1 as SGHRS and CDR2 as YFSETQ. Deletions cut 0 bases from V and 5 bases from J, with 11 bases between. This CDR3 is CASSLERGEETQYF. The CDR3 DNA is TGCGCCAGCAGCTTGGAAAGGGGCGAGGAGACCCAGTACTTC.

The genes are TRBV6-4 and TRBJ2-2; D perhaps matches TRBD2 (6 bases). V was trimmed by 0 bases and J by 2 bases, leaving 13 bases between them. CDR3 length equals 17 residues. Per the germline V gene, CDR1 is MRHNA and CDR2 is SNTAGT. CDR3 nucleotides: TGTGCCAGCAGTGACTCGAACTTAGGGACTAACACCGGGGAGCTGTTTTTT. This translates into CASSDSNLGTNTGELFF.

This clone was detected only once. This chain connects TRBV10-3 to TRBJ2-6, with 7 bases matching TRBD1. The CDR3 covers 16 residues. Germline-derived CDR1 and CDR2 are ENHRY and SYGVKD. V lost 0 bases, J lost 2 bases, and 1 base stayed unmatched. CDR3 loop: CAISESTGAGANVLTF. The CDR3 DNA reads TGTGCCATCAGTGAGTCAACAGGGGCTGGGGCCAACGTCCTGACTTTC.

J is TRBJ1-2 and V is TRBV10-3; D is unresolved. Germline V gene data show CDR1 as ENHRY and CDR2 as SYGVKD. Trimming removed 7 bases at V and 4 bases at J, with 16 bases between. The CDR3 sequence is 14 residues long. The CDR3 here is CAINLGNSVYGYTF. CDR3 DNA: TGTGCCATCAATCTCGGGAACAGCGTCTATGGCTACACCTTC.

V and J are TRBV18 and TRBJ2-5, with 9 positions matching TRBD2. The CDR3 has 15 residues. The germline V gene encodes CDR1 KGHSH and CDR2 LQKENI. Germline trimming cut 0 bases from V and 9 bases from J; bases unmatched to any gene: 8. CDR3 protein: CASSPPLAGPRAQYF. The CDR3 nucleotides read TGTGCCAGCTCACCACCCCTAGCGGGGCCTAGGGCCCAGTACTTC.

The chain carries TRBV9 and TRBJ1-3; TRBD1 matches 7 bases. The germline V gene has CDR1 SGDLS and CDR2 YYNGEE. With 4 bases clipped from V and 1 base from J, the junction kept 5 bases outside the gene matches. The CDR3 consists of 15 residues. The DNA of the CDR3 is TGTGCCAGCAGCTCCCCAGGGGGATCTGGAAACACCATATATTTT. Translated: CASSSPGGSGNTIYF.

The chain carries TRBV6-5 and TRBJ2-1; 12 bases align to TRBD2. CDR1 MNHEY and CDR2 SVGAGI come from the germline V gene. With 5 bases clipped from V and 2 bases from J, the junction kept 1 base outside the gene matches. This CDR3 is built from 15 residues. The CDR3 reads CASSPSGGAYNEQFF. DNA for the CDR3: TGTGCCAGCAGTCCTAGCGGGGGGGCCTACAATGAGCAGTTCTTC.

The rearrangement links TRBV6-1 to TRBJ1-6, with TRBD1 matching 12 bases. The germline CDR1 and CDR2 sequences are MNHNS and SASEGT. This CDR3 is 13 amino acids long. Trimming at V came to 8 bases and at J to 10 bases, leaving 3 bases not matched to a gene. CDR3 residues: CASSGQGASPLHF. CDR3 sequence (DNA): TGTGCCAGCTCGGGACAGGGGGCGTCACCCCTCCACTTT.

Only a few counts were recorded for this clone. The chain uses TRBV4-1 and TRBJ1-1; D possibly corresponds to TRBD1 (6 bases). The CDR3 is made up of 15 amino acids. V was shortened by 1 base and J by 0 bases, with 9 bases between the two germline ends. Germline V gives CDR1 MGHRA, CDR2 YSYEKL. The CDR3 reads CASSQVGGLNTEAFF. The CDR3 DNA sequence: TGCGCCAGCAGCCAAGTAGGGGGACTGAACACTGAAGCTTTCTTT.

CDR3 residues: CASNLIGDTQYF. For the CDR3, the DNA is TGCGCCAGCAACCTGATCGGGGATACGCAGTATTTT. The V call is TRBV5-1, the J call TRBJ2-3, with D hard to call. Germline values: CDR1 SGHRS, CDR2 YFSETQ. The CDR3 length is 12 residues. V was trimmed by 6 bases and J by 6 bases, leaving 11 bases between them.

This clone has only a few counts. The chain employs TRBV4-2 and TRBJ1-1; 9 bases match TRBD1. The CDR3 spans 15 residues. The germline CDR1 and CDR2 sequences are LGHNA and YNFKEQ. With 7 bases clipped from V and 1 base from J, the junction kept 7 bases outside the gene matches. The chain's CDR3 is CASTLGGQGNTEAFF. The CDR3 DNA reads as TGTGCCAGCACCTTAGGGGGACAGGGGAACACTGAAGCTTTCTTT.

The chain employs TRBV29-1 and TRBJ2-2, with D possibly TRBD2 on 6 matching bases. The germline CDR1 and CDR2 sequences are SQVTM and ANQGSEA. Trimming took off 4 bases at V and 1 base at J, with 10 bases between the two ends. CDR3 length equals 14 residues. CDR3 sequence reads: CSVVSSGNTGELFF. The CDR3 bases are TGCAGCGTTGTGAGTAGCGGGAACACCGGGGAGCTGTTTTTT.

In its sample, this clone was seen a few times. The chain recombines TRBV7-8 with TRBJ2-7, with D maybe TRBD1 (6 bases). The CDR3 covers 14 residues. V lost 4 bases and J lost 7, with 17 bases in between. Germline CDR1 and CDR2: SGHVS and FQNEAQ. The DNA for the CDR3 is TGTGCCAGCAGCTCCAGGACAGTACTAAGGGAGCAGTACTTC. Translating it yields CASSSRTVLREQYF.

The chain recombines TRBV6-1 with TRBJ1-5; no definite D call. The CDR3 runs to 11 residues. V dropped 10 bases and J dropped 4 bases, with 8 bases sitting between them. CDR1 is MNHNS and CDR2 is SASEGT in the germline V gene. The CDR3 nucleotides read TGTGCCACCTATGAAAATCAGCCCCAGCATTTT. This sequence encodes CATYENQPQHF.

This chain links TRBV2 with TRBJ1-1; tentative D call: TRBD1 (6 bases). There are 13 residues in the CDR3. Germline assignment: CDR1 SNHLY and CDR2 FYNNEI. Trimming cost V 6 bases and J 1 base, with 9 bases left between them. The CDR3 nucleotides are TGTGCCAGCAGGGTACAGGGGAACACTGAAGCTTTCTTT. Its translation is CASRVQGNTEAFF.

This clone was counted only a few times. The chain links TRBV5-1 to TRBJ2-7; tentatively, D is TRBD2 (7 bases). Trimming removed 2 bases from V and 2 bases from J, with 17 bases in between. This CDR3 is built from 16 residues. Germline loops: CDR1 SGHRS, CDR2 YFSETQ. CDR3 amino acids: CASSLGGAQMTYEQYF. The CDR3 DNA reads as TGCGCCAGCAGCTTAGGGGGGGCGCAAATGACCTACGAGCAGTACTTC.

This rearrangement joins TRBV25-1 to TRBJ2-1; 7 nucleotides align to TRBD1. The CDR3 consists of 15 residues. Trimming took 2 bases from V and 2 from J; bases not matched to a gene: 3. Germline V CDR1 and CDR2: MGHDK, SYGVNS. The CDR3 loop reads CASSEGQGAYNEQFF. The CDR3 nucleotides are TGTGCCAGCAGTGAAGGCCAGGGGGCCTACAATGAGCAGTTCTTC.

The chain links TRBV19 to TRBJ1-5; no reliable D call. V lost 6 bases, J lost 1 base, and 7 bases lay in between. CDR3 length equals 13 residues. Germline lookup yields CDR1 LNHDA and CDR2 SQIVND (reference sequence). CDR3 bases: TGTGCCAGTAGATCCCAGAGCAATCAGCCCCAGCATTTT. Translating gives CASRSQSNQPQHF.